The clone carrying this TCR beta chain showed up many times. These data come from a study of T cells after yellow fever vaccination. From the 5' RACE reads, TCRdb called clonotypes with MiXCR, one entry per CDR3 protein. The sample includes 150,000 to 200,000 distinct CDR3 sequences, 6.2% of them seen just once. The clonotype was recovered from a man aged 18 to 29 who received the YFV17D yellow fever vaccine. The sequencing here drew on CD4+ T cells sorted from PBMCs, taken on the day of the first yellow fever vaccination.

CDR3 protein: CASSFGFGTEAFF. The CDR3 DNA reads as TGTGCCAGCAGCTTTGGGTTTGGCACTGAAGCTTTCTTT. The gene calls are TRBV7-9 and TRBJ1-1; no firm D call. Germline V gene lookup returns CDR1 SEHNR and CDR2 FQNEAQ (reference sequence). This CDR3 region has 13 residues. The V end lost 3 bases, the J end lost 4 bases, and 9 bases lay between the germline ends.